Presented here are 32 T cell receptor beta chains from one specimen sequenced in a study of tissue T cells after allogeneic stem cell transplantation. Sequenced by immunoSEQ multiplex PCR; TCRdb stores in-frame clones only, minus some. The sample comprises approximately 6,500 clones, about 74% of which are singletons, and roughly 7% rests with the top ten. The starting material was tissue from the rectum, obtained at autopsy. These receptors were taken from a woman aged 18 to 55 with breast cancer.

The rearrangement joins TRBV11-2 to TRBJ2-3, with D maybe TRBD2 (7 bases). V lost 6 bases, J lost 2 bases, and 15 bases lay in between. The V gene's germline CDR1 is SGHAT and CDR2 FQNNGV. The CDR3 runs 15 residues. The CDR3 region is CASSRLGGATDTQYF. The CDR3 DNA is TGTGCCAGCAGTCGCCTGGGGGGGGCCACAGATACGCAGTATTTT.

V usage is TRBV5-6 and J usage is TRBJ1-6, with 10 bases identical to TRBD1. The CDR3 extends over 16 amino acids. The germline V gene encodes CDR1 SGHDT and CDR2 YYEEEE. V gave up 4 bases and J gave up 10 bases; unmatched junction bases: 11. The CDR3 nucleotides are TGTGCCAGCAGCCCTTACGACAGGGGGCCAAGCTCACCCCTCCACTTT. Its protein product is CASSPYDRGPSSPLHF.

This clone has more than one count but fewer than ten. CDR3 in amino acids: CASSYPGWGNSPLHF. The CDR3 DNA reads as TGTGCCAGCAGTTACCCCGGGTGGGGTAATTCACCCCTCCACTTT. The chain couples TRBV6-2 or TRBV6-3 to TRBJ1-6; D not resolved. The CDR3 has 15 amino acids. Germline-derived CDR1 and CDR2 are MNHEY and SVGEGT. The V end lost 2 bases, the J end lost 6 bases, and 11 bases lay between the germline ends.

V usage is TRBV7-9 and J usage is TRBJ1-3; D gene uncertain. The germline CDR1 and CDR2 sequences are SEHNR and FQNEAQ (reference sequence). V shed 5 bases and J shed 7 bases, with 6 bases lying between them. The CDR3 is made up of 11 amino acids. The CDR3 DNA sequence: TGTGCCAGCAGCCAAGTGAACACCATATATTTT. This codes for CASSQVNTIYF.

The gene calls are TRBV6-5 and TRBJ2-2; possible D gene TRBD2, 5 bases. There are 13 residues in the CDR3. Per the germline V gene, CDR1 is MNHEY and CDR2 is SVGAGI. The ends were cut back, 7 bases at V and 6 bases at J, with 12 bases in the middle. CDR3 nucleotide sequence: TGTGCCAGCACCAACGGGAAGGCCGGGGAGCTGTTTTTT. This encodes CASTNGKAGELFF.

V gene TRBV7-8 combines with J gene TRBJ2-3, with 11 bases lining up with TRBD2. Germline loops: CDR1 SGHVS, CDR2 FQNEAQ. V shed 1 base and J 4 bases; nucleotides not matched to a gene: 4. This CDR3 is 16 amino acids long. CDR3 coding DNA: TGTGCCAGCAGCTTAGGGATTAGCGGGGGGGCAGATACGCAGTATTTT. Its translation is CASSLGISGGADTQYF. Together with reference TRBV7-8 and TRBJ2-3, the CDR3 gives the full variable domain: GAGVSQSPRYKVAKRGQDVALRCDPISGHVSLFWYQQALGQGPEFLTYFQNEAQLDKSGLPSDRFFAERPEGSVSTLKIQRTQQEDSAVYLCASSLGISGGADTQYFGPGTRLTVL.

J is TRBJ2-5 and V is TRBV27; 8 nucleotides line up with TRBD2. Unmatched junction bases numbered 11, after V lost 6 bases and J lost 2 bases. The germline V gene has CDR1 MNHEY and CDR2 SMNVEV (reference sequence). The CDR3 contains 16 residues. CDR3 sequence: CASRKGAGVGQETQYF. The CDR3 region has the DNA TGTGCCAGCAGAAAAGGAGCGGGAGTGGGGCAAGAGACCCAGTACTTC.

The CDR3 sequence is CASSLFTGANTEAFF. The CDR3 DNA is TGCGCCAGCAGCTTATTTACGGGGGCGAACACTGAAGCTTTCTTT. The chain uses TRBV5-1 and TRBJ1-1; TRBD1 might be the D (6 bases). The ends were cut back, 2 bases at V and 1 base at J, with 12 bases in the middle. The CDR3 contains 15 residues. Germline loops: CDR1 SGHRS, CDR2 YFSETQ.

This sequence joins TRBV29-1 and TRBJ1-4, with TRBD1 matching 8 bases. The germline CDR1 and CDR2 sequences are SQVTM and ANQGSEA. This CDR3 contains 14 residues. Trimming cost V 4 bases and J 3 bases; bases outside gene matches: 4. The CDR3, as DNA: TGCAGCGTTGGGAGGACAGGGCCTAATGAAAAACTGTTTTTT. Protein product: CSVGRTGPNEKLFF.

The rearrangement links TRBV7-9 to TRBJ1-2; D ambiguous. The CDR3 is 13 amino acids. V was clipped by 1 base and J by 3 bases, with 6 bases between them. Germline V gene sequence: CDR1 SEHNR, CDR2 FQNEAQ (reference sequence). CDR3 protein: CASSLGQYYGYTF. The CDR3 DNA follows: TGTGCCAGCAGCTTAGGGCAGTACTATGGCTACACCTTC.

This clone was observed a single time. The V and J genes are TRBV7-9 and TRBJ1-3; the D is unclear. The CDR3 totals 15 residues. Germline V gives CDR1 SEHNR, CDR2 FQNEAQ (reference sequence). Trimming pared 7 bases from V and 0 bases from J, leaving 13 bases between. CDR3 nucleotides: TGTGCCAGCACCAAGGACGGCCTCTCTGGAAACACCATATATTTT. Translated, it gives CASTKDGLSGNTIYF.

This clone appeared a single time. CDR3 sequence: CASSLGTGETDTQYF. CDR3 bases: TGTGCCAGCAGCTTAGGGACCGGGGAAACGGATACGCAGTATTTT. This chain connects TRBV11-1 to TRBJ2-3; a weak D match, TRBD2 (5 bases). The CDR3 totals 15 residues. CDR1 is SGHAT and CDR2 is FQDESV in the germline V gene (reference sequence). Deletions cut 1 base from V and 6 bases from J, with 14 bases between.

The chain joins TRBV30 to TRBJ2-5, with 7 bases matching TRBD2. V was clipped by 2 bases and J by 4 bases; unmatched bases: 4. This CDR3 region has 13 residues. Per germline, CDR1 GTSNPN and CDR2 SVGIG (reference sequence). The CDR3 loop reads CAWSTSEGETQYF. In DNA form, the CDR3 reads TGTGCCTGGAGTACTAGCGAGGGAGAGACCCAGTACTTC.

The genes are TRBV7-2 and TRBJ2-3, with D unclear. The CDR3 is made up of 14 amino acids. V lost 1 base and J lost 3, with 8 bases in between. Germline CDR1 is SGHTA and CDR2 is FQGNSA. DNA of the CDR3: TGTGCCAGCAGCTTAGATCGTTCAACAGATACGCAGTATTTT. It codes for CASSLDRSTDTQYF.

The rearrangement links TRBV6-5 to TRBJ2-7; no firm D call. Trimming stripped 8 bases from V and 0 bases from J, with 5 bases between. The germline V gene encodes CDR1 MNHEY and CDR2 SVGAGI. The CDR3 is 11 residues long. The CDR3 region has the DNA TGTGCCAGCCAAAGCTCCTACGAGCAGTACTTC. Amino acids: CASQSSYEQYF.

The rearrangement links TRBV2 to TRBJ1-2; D unresolved. Germline CDR1 and CDR2: SNHLY and FYNNEI. The CDR3 consists of 12 residues. Trimming removed 8 bases from V and 8 bases from J, with 15 bases in between. CDR3 bases: TGTGCCAGCCGTCCGGGCATGGGGGGCTACACCTTC. It codes for CASRPGMGGYTF.

The V and J genes are TRBV28 and TRBJ1-5; 9 nucleotides line up with TRBD1. CDR3 size: 18 residues. Trimming took 8 bases from V and 1 from J; bases not matched to a gene: 15. Germline values: CDR1 MDHEN, CDR2 SYDVKM. The CDR3 region has the DNA TGTGCCAGCCGCGGGGGGGGGACAGGGATATTCAGCAATCAGCCCCAGCATTTT. Translation gives CASRGGGTGIFSNQPQHF.

The chain has TRBV7-9 and TRBJ1-6; D gene ambiguous. V was pared by 3 bases and J by 7 bases, with 4 bases between. CDR1 SEHNR and CDR2 FQNEAQ come from the germline V gene (reference sequence). The length of the CDR3 is 12 residues. The CDR3 nucleotides read TGTGCCAGCAGCTTGGAGAATTCACCCCTCCACTTT. Translated: CASSLENSPLHF.

V and J are TRBV27 and TRBJ2-7; unclear D gene. This CDR3 spans 11 amino acids. Between the trimmed V and J ends, which lost 3 bases and 9 bases, there was a span of 9 bases. The germline V gene has CDR1 MNHEY and CDR2 SMNVEV (reference sequence). This chain's CDR3 is CASSFRDRQYF. In DNA form, the CDR3 reads TGTGCCAGCAGTTTTAGGGATAGGCAGTACTTC.

This chain links TRBV5-1 with TRBJ2-1; no reliable D call. The V end was cut by 3 bases, the J end by 7 bases, with 5 bases between. In germline, CDR1 is SGHRS, CDR2 YFSETQ. This CDR3 spans 11 amino acids. The DNA of the CDR3 is TGCGCCAGCAGCTCCTTTAATGAGCAGTTCTTC. Its protein is CASSSFNEQFF. Using reference TRBV5-1 and TRBJ2-1 for the parts outside the CDR3, the full variable domain is KAGVTQTPRYLIKTRGQQVTLSCSPISGHRSVSWYQQTPGQGLQFLFEYFSETQRNKGNFPGRFSGRQFSNSRSEMNVSTLELGDSALYLCASSSFNEQFFGPGTRLTVL.

The chain couples TRBV28 to TRBJ1-2; the D gene is possibly TRBD1 (6 bases). CDR1 is MDHEN and CDR2 is SYDVKM in the germline V gene. Deletions cut 0 bases from V and 6 bases from J, with 14 bases between. The CDR3 is 15 amino acids. The CDR3 region is CASSLWGGRAHGYTF. The CDR3 nucleotides are TGTGCCAGCAGTTTATGGGGGGGCAGGGCCCATGGCTACACCTTC.

There are a few counts of this clone. V and J are TRBV7-8 and TRBJ2-7, with D perhaps TRBD1 (7 bases). The germline CDR1 and CDR2 sequences are SGHVS and FQNEAQ. The ends were cut back, 5 bases at V and 6 bases at J, with 8 bases in the middle. The CDR3 is 11 amino acids. The DNA of the CDR3 is TGTGCCAGCAGCCAGGGGGGCGAGCAGTACTTC. It yields the protein CASSQGGEQYF.

This chain joins TRBV2 and TRBJ2-2, with D tentatively TRBD1 or TRBD2 (5 bases each). This CDR3 spans 16 amino acids. Germline V gives CDR1 SNHLY, CDR2 FYNNEI. Trimming removed 6 bases at V and 6 bases at J, with 20 bases between. The CDR3 reads CASRLSGGERPGELFF. CDR3 nucleotide sequence: TGTGCCAGCAGACTCAGTGGGGGAGAACGGCCCGGGGAGCTGTTTTTT.

With regard to this clone: Other DNA sequences in the sample encode the same CDR3. As DNA, the CDR3 is TGTGCCAGCAGCTTAGACGTAAGTGGCAATCAGCCCCAGCATTTT. Amino acids: CASSLDVSGNQPQHF. The chain joins TRBV7-2 to TRBJ1-5, with D unclear. This CDR3 comprises 15 residues. V dropped 1 base and J dropped 2 bases, with 9 bases sitting between them. Germline V gene sequence: CDR1 SGHTA, CDR2 FQGNSA.

The chain combines TRBV13 with TRBJ1-3, with no clear D. CDR3 length: 14 residues. Trimming removed 2 bases at V and 4 bases at J, with 9 bases between. In germline, CDR1 is PRHDT, CDR2 FYEKMQ (reference sequence). The CDR3 region is CASSLSSSGNTIYF. The CDR3, as DNA: TGTGCCAGCAGCTTATCATCCTCCGGAAACACCATATATTTT. The full variable domain, rest sourced from reference TRBV13 and TRBJ1-3, is AAGVIQSPRHLIKEKRETATLKCYPIPRHDTVYWYQQGPGQDPQFLISFYEKMQSDKGSIPDRFSAQQFSDYHSELNMSSLELGDSALYFCASSLSSSGNTIYFGEGSWLTVV.

The chain employs TRBV14 and TRBJ1-2; D is possibly TRBD1 (6 bases). Germline V gives CDR1 SGHDN, CDR2 FVKESK. With 4 bases removed from V and 7 bases from J, the gap between germline ends came to 13 bases. The length of the CDR3 is 13 residues. The CDR3 sequence: CASSPRQEGGYTF. CDR3 in DNA: TGTGCCAGCAGCCCAAGACAGGAGGGTGGCTACACCTTC.

The chain recombines TRBV10-2 with TRBJ1-5; 7 bases match TRBD1. Germline V gene sequence: CDR1 WSHSY, CDR2 SAAADI. The CDR3 is 16 amino acids. The junction had 14 bases not matched to a gene; V was cut back by 5 bases and J by 7 bases. Here the CDR3 reads CASSSRDSSWIQPQHF. The CDR3 region has the DNA TGCGCCAGCAGTTCCCGGGACAGCTCCTGGATACAGCCCCAGCATTTT.

V and J are TRBV21-1 and TRBJ2-7; TRBD2 is the table's D call, not checked against the DNA. TRBV21-1 is described as a pseudogene. CDR3 length equals 15 residues. The CDR3 is CASGSGVGSSYEQYF. Here the CDR3 DNA reads TGTGCCAGCGGGTCGGGAGTGGGGAGCTCCTACGAGCAGTACTTC.

J is TRBJ2-7 and V is TRBV6-5; a weak D match, TRBD2 (6 bases). The germline V gene has CDR1 MNHEY and CDR2 SVGAGI. The CDR3 has 12 residues. V was trimmed by 8 bases and J by 5 bases, leaving 13 bases between them. The CDR3 coding sequence is TGTGCCAGCGGTAGACTAGGGGACGAGCAGTACTTC. Translating it yields CASGRLGDEQYF.

The table lists this clone with a count of one. V is TRBV5-6 and J is TRBJ2-5, with a tentative D call TRBD2 (7 bases). The germline V and J ends were trimmed by 3 bases and 2 bases, with 17 bases remaining between them. The CDR3 length is 16 residues. Germline V gene sequence: CDR1 SGHDT, CDR2 YYEEEE. The CDR3 nucleotides read TGTGCCAGCAGCTCTCGGGGCGGGGGCTATCAAGAGACCCAGTACTTC. It yields the protein CASSSRGGGYQETQYF.

The genes are TRBV7-2 and TRBJ1-3, with D hard to call. CDR1 is SGHTA, CDR2 FQGNSA, per germline. This CDR3 has 14 residues. V dropped 6 bases and J dropped 0 bases, with 9 bases sitting between them. CDR3 sequence: CASRSSISGNTIYF. CDR3 bases: TGTGCCAGCAGATCGTCAATCTCTGGAAACACCATATATTTT.

The chain combines TRBV4-3 with TRBJ2-3; D is unresolved. Germline CDR1 reads LGHNA; CDR2 reads YSLEER. V lost 0 bases to trimming and J lost 1 base, with 11 bases between them. The CDR3 length is 16 residues. This chain's CDR3 is CASSQELARGTDTQYF. The CDR3 coding sequence is TGCGCCAGCAGCCAAGAGCTTGCCCGGGGCACAGATACGCAGTATTTT.